This T cell receptor (beta chain) was sequenced in a study of blood T cell repertoires in COVID-19. Germline CDR1 SGHNT, CDR2 YYREEE (reference sequence). V lost 4 bases, J lost 6 bases, and 9 bases stayed unmatched. The CDR3 length is 15 residues. Some clones are missing from TCRdb's copy, which holds only in-frame ones; the method was immunoSEQ multiplex PCR. The sample carries some 30,000 clones, roughly 90% recorded once. V gene TRBV5-4 combines with J gene TRBJ2-2; TRBD2 matches 7 bases. This receptor was taken from a man aged 50-59 years with active or convalescent COVID-19. Sequencing used peripheral blood. This CDR3 reads CASSLWAGDSGELFF. The CDR3 nucleotides read TGTGCCAGCAGCCTGTGGGCGGGAGACTCCGGGGAGCTGTTTTTT.